A selection of T cell receptor beta chains follows, all from one sample in a study of blood T cell repertoires in COVID-19. The method was immunoSEQ multiplex PCR; TCRdb's version includes in-frame clones alone and lacks a portion of them. The sample carries approximately 270,000 clones, over 75% recorded once. What was sequenced was PBMCs or T cells enriched from blood (not recorded which). The receptors originated from a woman aged 25-40 years who had recovered from COVID-19. Each CDR3 is given with its conserved first and last residue. The order of the fields is J gene, clone size, D gene, V gene, CDR3 length, CDR3 protein, CDR3 DNA. The D gene is left open where the match is weak. Size values are once, few and many counts, or a class for expanded clones, and some rows have none.

j_call: TRBJ1-4
clone_size: few
d_call: TRBD1
v_call: TRBV11-2
cdr3_length: 17
cdr3_aa: CASRAPFTGEENEKLFF
cdr3_nt: TGTGCCAGCAGAGCTCCCTTTACAGGGGAGGAGAATGAAAAACTGTTTTTT

j_call: TRBJ2-1
clone_size: -
d_call: TRBD1
v_call: TRBV7-9
cdr3_length: 15
cdr3_aa: CASSRPGQGLNEQFF
cdr3_nt: TGTGCCAGCAGCCGTCCGGGACAGGGTCTCAATGAGCAGTTCTTC

j_call: TRBJ2-5
clone_size: -
d_call: -
v_call: TRBV30
cdr3_length: 12
cdr3_aa: CAWTVNEETQYF
cdr3_nt: TGTGCCTGGACGGTTAATGAAGAGACCCAGTACTTC

j_call: TRBJ1-5
clone_size: -
d_call: -
v_call: TRBV27
cdr3_length: 14
cdr3_aa: CASSITGTDQPQHF
cdr3_nt: TGTGCCAGCAGTATCACAGGGACGGACCAGCCCCAGCATTTT

j_call: TRBJ2-1
clone_size: few
d_call: TRBD2
v_call: TRBV27
cdr3_length: 16
cdr3_aa: CASSSRTSVKVNEQFF
cdr3_nt: TGTGCCAGCAGCTCGAGGACTAGCGTTAAGGTTAATGAGCAGTTCTTC

j_call: TRBJ1-3
clone_size: -
d_call: TRBD1
v_call: TRBV6-6
cdr3_length: 15
cdr3_aa: CASSGDRVSGNTIYF
cdr3_nt: TGTGCCAGCAGTGGCGACAGGGTCTCTGGAAACACCATATATTTT

j_call: TRBJ2-7
clone_size: -
d_call: -
v_call: TRBV5-4
cdr3_length: 13
cdr3_aa: CASSLRGTYEQYF
cdr3_nt: TGTGCCAGCAGCTTGAGGGGCACCTACGAGCAGTACTTC

j_call: TRBJ2-3
clone_size: -
d_call: -
v_call: TRBV12-1
cdr3_length: 16
cdr3_aa: CASSSSLMILTDTQYF
cdr3_nt: TGTGCCAGCAGCTCTAGCTTGATGATTCTCACAGATACGCAGTATTTT

j_call: TRBJ2-7
clone_size: -
d_call: -
v_call: TRBV29-1
cdr3_length: 12
cdr3_aa: CSVGPVRDEQYF
cdr3_nt: TGCAGCGTTGGTCCCGTAAGAGACGAGCAGTACTTC

j_call: TRBJ1-1
clone_size: -
d_call: -
v_call: TRBV2
cdr3_length: 13
cdr3_aa: CASRTGFSTEAFF
cdr3_nt: TGTGCCAGCAGAACAGGGTTTAGCACTGAAGCTTTCTTT

j_call: TRBJ1-5
clone_size: -
d_call: -
v_call: TRBV6-5
cdr3_length: 15
cdr3_aa: CASDLIRGSNQPQHF
cdr3_nt: TGTGCCAGTGACCTCATCAGAGGGAGCAATCAGCCCCAGCATTTT

j_call: TRBJ2-2
clone_size: -
d_call: -
v_call: TRBV11-2
cdr3_length: 15
cdr3_aa: CASSLGFGDTGELFF
cdr3_nt: TGTGCCAGCAGCTTAGGATTCGGGGACACCGGGGAGCTGTTTTTT

j_call: TRBJ1-2
clone_size: once
d_call: -
v_call: TRBV10-3
cdr3_length: 11
cdr3_aa: CAIMQGTSYTF
cdr3_nt: TGTGCCATCATGCAGGGAACCAGCTACACCTTC

j_call: TRBJ2-3
clone_size: -
d_call: TRBD2
v_call: TRBV3-1/TRBV3-2
cdr3_length: 15
cdr3_aa: CASSPAAGVGDTQYF
cdr3_nt: TGTGCCAGCAGCCCAGCGGCGGGAGTGGGGGATACGCAGTATTTT

j_call: TRBJ1-5
clone_size: -
d_call: -
v_call: TRBV6-5
cdr3_length: 13
cdr3_aa: CASRLTVNQPQHF
cdr3_nt: TGTGCCAGCAGGTTGACAGTCAATCAGCCCCAGCATTTT

j_call: TRBJ2-7
clone_size: -
d_call: TRBD2
v_call: TRBV5-6
cdr3_length: 16
cdr3_aa: CASSLPGLADSYEQYF
cdr3_nt: TGTGCCAGCAGCTTGCCGGGACTAGCGGACTCCTACGAGCAGTACTTC

j_call: TRBJ2-2
clone_size: -
d_call: TRBD2
v_call: TRBV11-2
cdr3_length: 16
cdr3_aa: CASSTTGGSRTGELFF
cdr3_nt: TGTGCCAGCAGCACAACCGGCGGGAGTCGCACCGGGGAGCTGTTTTTT

j_call: TRBJ2-7
clone_size: -
d_call: TRBD2
v_call: TRBV29-1
cdr3_length: 15
cdr3_aa: CSGLAESRGTYEQYF
cdr3_nt: TGCAGTGGACTAGCGGAGTCGAGAGGGACCTACGAGCAGTACTTC

j_call: TRBJ1-2
clone_size: -
d_call: -
v_call: TRBV6-1
cdr3_length: 15
cdr3_aa: CASSERVSLGYGYTF
cdr3_nt: TGTGCCAGCAGTGAACGGGTTTCATTGGGCTATGGCTACACCTTC

j_call: TRBJ2-5
clone_size: once
d_call: -
v_call: TRBV10-3
cdr3_length: 11
cdr3_aa: CAIGSQETQYF
cdr3_nt: TGTGCCATCGGGAGTCAAGAGACCCAGTACTTC

j_call: TRBJ1-1
clone_size: -
d_call: TRBD1
v_call: TRBV5-1
cdr3_length: 17
cdr3_aa: CASSPRPDRTSPFEAFF
cdr3_nt: TGCGCCAGCAGCCCCCGCCCGGACAGGACAAGTCCCTTTGAAGCTTTCTTT

j_call: TRBJ1-4
clone_size: -
d_call: -
v_call: TRBV28
cdr3_length: 15
cdr3_aa: CASSPGGTANEKLFF
cdr3_nt: TGTGCCAGCAGCCCGGGGGGGACGGCTAATGAAAAACTGTTTTTT

j_call: TRBJ1-1
clone_size: -
d_call: -
v_call: TRBV5-1
cdr3_length: 14
cdr3_aa: CASSNGPGSTEAFF
cdr3_nt: TGCGCCAGCAGCAACGGCCCTGGGAGCACTGAAGCTTTCTTT

j_call: TRBJ1-1
clone_size: -
d_call: -
v_call: TRBV18
cdr3_length: 17
cdr3_aa: CASSPPGALKPNTEAFF
cdr3_nt: TGTGCCAGCTCACCACCCGGCGCACTAAAACCGAACACTGAAGCTTTCTTT

j_call: TRBJ2-2
clone_size: -
d_call: -
v_call: TRBV6-5
cdr3_length: 15
cdr3_aa: CASSYGGRNTGELFF
cdr3_nt: TGTGCCAGCAGTTACGGGGGGAGGAACACCGGGGAGCTGTTTTTT

j_call: TRBJ1-5
clone_size: -
d_call: -
v_call: TRBV7-6
cdr3_length: 15
cdr3_aa: CASSLEGGAGQPQHF
cdr3_nt: TGTGCCAGCAGCTTAGAAGGAGGGGCAGGTCAGCCCCAGCATTTT

j_call: TRBJ2-2
clone_size: -
d_call: -
v_call: TRBV5-4
cdr3_length: 14
cdr3_aa: CASSLEGAIGELFF
cdr3_nt: TGTGCCAGCAGCCTGGAGGGGGCTATCGGGGAGCTGTTTTTT

j_call: TRBJ1-1
clone_size: once
d_call: -
v_call: TRBV5-1
cdr3_length: 12
cdr3_aa: CASSFEGRGAFF
cdr3_nt: TGCGCCAGCAGCTTCGAAGGGAGGGGAGCTTTCTTT

j_call: TRBJ1-4
clone_size: few
d_call: TRBD1
v_call: TRBV27
cdr3_length: 18
cdr3_aa: CASSFRQGHVTTNEKLFF
cdr3_nt: TGTGCCAGCAGTTTTCGACAGGGGCATGTTACAACTAATGAAAAACTGTTTTTT

j_call: TRBJ2-7
clone_size: -
d_call: -
v_call: TRBV2
cdr3_length: 15
cdr3_aa: CASSELGTASYEQYF
cdr3_nt: TGTGCCAGCAGTGAATTGGGCACTGCCTCCTACGAGCAGTACTTC

j_call: TRBJ2-6
clone_size: -
d_call: TRBD2
v_call: TRBV5-4
cdr3_length: 18
cdr3_aa: CASSWSGGAWSGANVLTF
cdr3_nt: TGTGCCAGCAGCTGGAGCGGGGGGGCCTGGTCTGGGGCCAACGTCCTGACTTTC

j_call: TRBJ1-1
clone_size: -
d_call: -
v_call: TRBV28
cdr3_length: 12
cdr3_aa: CASGALNTEAFF
cdr3_nt: TGTGCCAGCGGGGCGCTGAACACTGAAGCTTTCTTT

j_call: TRBJ1-5
clone_size: -
d_call: -
v_call: TRBV28
cdr3_length: 15
cdr3_aa: CASSLRDRRYQPQHF
cdr3_nt: TGTGCCAGCAGTTTGCGGGACCGTCGGTATCAGCCCCAGCATTTT

j_call: TRBJ2-6
clone_size: -
d_call: -
v_call: TRBV30
cdr3_length: 17
cdr3_aa: CAWSRGHSPSGANVLTF
cdr3_nt: TGTGCCTGGAGTAGGGGACACTCACCCTCTGGGGCCAACGTCCTGACTTTC

j_call: TRBJ1-1
clone_size: -
d_call: -
v_call: TRBV28
cdr3_length: 15
cdr3_aa: CASSPVGVDGAEAFF
cdr3_nt: TGTGCCAGCAGTCCCGTAGGGGTGGACGGCGCTGAAGCTTTCTTT

j_call: TRBJ2-1
clone_size: -
d_call: -
v_call: TRBV6-7
cdr3_length: 14
cdr3_aa: CASSYAGWGDEQFF
cdr3_nt: TGTGCCAGCAGTTATGCGGGATGGGGCGATGAGCAGTTCTTC

j_call: TRBJ2-1
clone_size: -
d_call: -
v_call: TRBV7-9
cdr3_length: 17
cdr3_aa: CASSLAPGGVALNEQFF
cdr3_nt: TGTGCCAGCAGCTTGGCCCCCGGAGGGGTAGCCCTAAATGAGCAGTTCTTC

j_call: TRBJ2-7
clone_size: -
d_call: -
v_call: TRBV30
cdr3_length: 12
cdr3_aa: CAWSVSAYEQYF
cdr3_nt: TGTGCCTGGAGTGTTAGCGCCTACGAGCAGTACTTC

j_call: TRBJ2-7
clone_size: -
d_call: TRBD1
v_call: TRBV11-2
cdr3_length: 13
cdr3_aa: CASSLGTGTEQYF
cdr3_nt: TGTGCCAGCAGCTTAGGGACAGGGACCGAGCAGTACTTC

j_call: TRBJ2-1
clone_size: -
d_call: -
v_call: TRBV28
cdr3_length: 15
cdr3_aa: CASGRTSSSYNEQFF
cdr3_nt: TGTGCCAGCGGGCGAACTAGCTCCTCCTACAATGAGCAGTTCTTC

j_call: TRBJ2-7
clone_size: -
d_call: -
v_call: TRBV6-5
cdr3_length: 15
cdr3_aa: CASSYRGAMIYEQYF
cdr3_nt: TGTGCCAGCAGTTACCGGGGAGCCATGATCTACGAGCAGTACTTC

j_call: TRBJ2-7
clone_size: -
d_call: TRBD1
v_call: TRBV6-5
cdr3_length: 12
cdr3_aa: CASRTGVYEQYF
cdr3_nt: TGTGCCAGCAGGACAGGGGTGTATGAGCAGTACTTC

j_call: TRBJ2-5
clone_size: -
d_call: TRBD2
v_call: TRBV24-1
cdr3_length: 18
cdr3_aa: CATSDPGSASGNQETQYF
cdr3_nt: TGTGCCACCAGTGATCCTGGAAGCGCTAGCGGGAACCAAGAGACCCAGTACTTC

j_call: TRBJ1-1
clone_size: -
d_call: TRBD1
v_call: TRBV3-1/TRBV3-2
cdr3_length: 15
cdr3_aa: CASSHRDRGNTEAFF
cdr3_nt: TGTGCCAGCAGCCACCGGGACAGGGGTAACACTGAAGCTTTCTTT

j_call: TRBJ2-1
clone_size: -
d_call: TRBD2
v_call: TRBV28
cdr3_length: 15
cdr3_aa: CASSPREDPYNEQFF
cdr3_nt: TGTGCCAGCAGTCCTCGGGAGGACCCCTACAATGAGCAGTTCTTC

j_call: TRBJ1-2
clone_size: few
d_call: -
v_call: TRBV6-1
cdr3_length: 14
cdr3_aa: CASSEGRGIYGYTF
cdr3_nt: TGTGCCAGCAGTGAAGGCCGGGGTATCTATGGCTACACCTTC

j_call: TRBJ1-2
clone_size: once
d_call: TRBD1
v_call: TRBV19
cdr3_length: 14
cdr3_aa: CASSIKGQGYGYTF
cdr3_nt: TGTGCCAGTAGTATAAAGGGACAGGGCTATGGCTACACCTTC

j_call: TRBJ1-6
clone_size: -
d_call: -
v_call: TRBV6-4
cdr3_length: 12
cdr3_aa: CASRAGDSPLHF
cdr3_nt: TGTGCCAGCAGGGCGGGAGATTCACCCCTCCACTTT

j_call: TRBJ2-2
clone_size: once
d_call: -
v_call: TRBV6-5
cdr3_length: 15
cdr3_aa: CASSYVGANTGELFF
cdr3_nt: TGTGCCAGCAGTTACGTAGGGGCCAACACCGGGGAGCTGTTTTTT

j_call: TRBJ1-5
clone_size: -
d_call: TRBD1
v_call: TRBV19
cdr3_length: 19
cdr3_aa: CASSHWPDRGWDSNQPQHF
cdr3_nt: TGTGCCAGTAGTCATTGGCCCGACAGGGGATGGGATAGCAATCAGCCCCAGCATTTT

j_call: TRBJ2-7
clone_size: -
d_call: -
v_call: TRBV28
cdr3_length: 12
cdr3_aa: CASSPPLGVEYF
cdr3_nt: TGTGCCAGCAGTCCGCCCTTGGGCGTCGAGTACTTC

j_call: TRBJ1-5
clone_size: -
d_call: TRBD1
v_call: TRBV7-8
cdr3_length: 16
cdr3_aa: CASSLYPGQGEWTQHF
cdr3_nt: TGTGCCAGCAGCCTCTACCCGGGACAGGGGGAATGGACCCAGCATTTT

j_call: TRBJ2-1
clone_size: -
d_call: -
v_call: TRBV28
cdr3_length: 15
cdr3_aa: CASSFFQGRNNEQFF
cdr3_nt: TGTGCCAGCAGTTTTTTCCAGGGAAGAAACAATGAGCAGTTCTTC

j_call: TRBJ1-1
clone_size: -
d_call: -
v_call: TRBV19
cdr3_length: 13
cdr3_aa: CASSPARGTEAFF
cdr3_nt: TGTGCCAGTAGTCCGGCCCGGGGGACTGAAGCTTTCTTT

j_call: TRBJ2-3
clone_size: -
d_call: -
v_call: TRBV5-1
cdr3_length: 13
cdr3_aa: CASSPSSTDTQYF
cdr3_nt: TGCGCCAGCAGCCCCTCTAGCACAGATACGCAGTATTTT

j_call: TRBJ1-5
clone_size: -
d_call: -
v_call: TRBV6-2/TRBV6-3
cdr3_length: 11
cdr3_aa: CASSNGQPQHF
cdr3_nt: TGTGCCAGCAGTAACGGTCAGCCCCAGCATTTT

j_call: TRBJ1-1
clone_size: -
d_call: TRBD1
v_call: TRBV19
cdr3_length: 15
cdr3_aa: CASRRTTGVGGQAFF
cdr3_nt: TGTGCCAGTAGAAGAACAACAGGGGTTGGAGGCCAAGCTTTCTTT

j_call: TRBJ2-4
clone_size: -
d_call: -
v_call: TRBV5-6
cdr3_length: 14
cdr3_aa: CASRNRSGPSIQYF
cdr3_nt: TGTGCCAGCAGGAATAGGTCAGGCCCCTCAATTCAGTACTTC

j_call: TRBJ1-2
clone_size: -
d_call: TRBD1
v_call: TRBV19
cdr3_length: 15
cdr3_aa: CASIRGGQGRYGYTF
cdr3_nt: TGTGCCAGTATCAGAGGCGGACAGGGCAGATATGGCTACACCTTC

j_call: TRBJ2-2
clone_size: -
d_call: TRBD2
v_call: TRBV6-2/TRBV6-3
cdr3_length: 14
cdr3_aa: CASSSLAEPGELFF
cdr3_nt: TGTGCCAGCAGCAGTCTAGCGGAACCCGGGGAGCTGTTTTTT